This T cell receptor (beta chain) was profiled in a study of cytomegalovirus exposure and HLA in healthy donors. Across the whole study: Earlier results showed 90 million to 120 million unique TCR beta sequences derived from 150 million to 200 million T cells.

Points on this clone: What it binds is not known.

Points from the study as a whole: Sequences of the TCR beta chain were said to predict the HLA-A and HLA-B alleles of most subjects accurately. V segments that were indistinguishable, TRBV6-2 and TRBV6-3 among them, were omitted from analysis. An analysis was carried out at a later point. It showed that HLA-associated TCR beta chains were more clonally expanded than equally common non-associated chains.

PCR amplification relied on 60 Vbeta primers (plus 13 Jbeta primers). Clones were sequenced by immunoSEQ multiplex PCR, and TCRdb holds only the in-frame ones, with some missing. There are over 80,000 clones in the sample; about 74% occur only once, and around 15% lies in the top ten. The germline CDR1 and CDR2 sequences are SQVTM and ANQGSEA. Trimming removed 6 bases at V and 5 bases at J, with 16 bases between. CDR3 length: 13 residues. This TCR was sampled from a man between 60 and 75 years old in good health and CMV-seropositive. Sequenced material: PBMCs. V gene TRBV29-1 combines with J gene TRBJ1-2; D possibly corresponds to TRBD1 (6 bases). The CDR3 here is CSVGDNPQYGYTF. In DNA, the CDR3 is TGCAGCGTAGGGGACAACCCGCAGTATGGCTACACCTTC.